A selection of T cell receptor beta chains follows, all from one sample in a study of T cells after yellow fever vaccination. From the 5' RACE reads, TCRdb called clonotypes with MiXCR, one entry per CDR3 protein. There are around 4,800 distinct CDR3 sequences in the sample; less than 10% occur only once, and approximately 1.4% lies in the top ten. Here the sequenced sample was PBMCs, either bulk or a sorted T-cell subset (CD4+, CD8+, memory, or dextramer-sorted; not recorded which), taken 15 days after the yellow fever booster vaccination. These receptors all come from a man aged 30-40 years who received the YFV17D yellow fever vaccine. The CDR3 runs from the conserved cysteine through the conserved F or W. The order of the fields is J gene, V gene, D gene, clone size, CDR3 DNA, CDR3 protein. The D gene is left open where the match is weak. Some rows mark clone size as missing; the rest say once, few, many or name a class of expanded clone.

TRBJ2-5	TRBV24-1	NA	medium-sized	TGTGCCACAGCCCGTGCGGCCCAAGAGACCCAGTACTTC	CATARAAQETQYF
TRBJ2-2	TRBV20-1	NA	medium-sized	TGCAGTGCTAGAGTTTGGGGCCGCACCGGGGAGCTGTTTTTT	CSARVWGRTGELFF
TRBJ2-3	TRBV5-1	NA	medium-sized	TGCGCCAGCAGCTCCGGGGTGCTTTCAACTCCAGATACGCAGTATTTT	CASSSGVLSTPDTQYF
TRBJ1-2	TRBV12-3/TRBV12-4	TRBD1	medium-sized	TGTGCCAGCAGGAGACAGGGGGGCTATGGCTACACCTTC	CASRRQGGYGYTF
TRBJ1-6	TRBV4-3	NA	medium-sized	TGCGCCAGCAGCCCTGGAATTAATTCACCCCTCCACTTT	CASSPGINSPLHF
TRBJ2-2	TRBV6-5	NA	many	TGTGCCACCGAGAGTGATGGCGGGGAGCTGTTTTTT	CATESDGGELFF
TRBJ1-4	TRBV20-1	NA	medium-sized	TGCAGTGCTACCCCATCCGGGGCTAATGAAAAACTGTTTTTT	CSATPSGANEKLFF
TRBJ2-7	TRBV4-3	NA	medium-sized	TGCGCCAGCAGCCAGACACCGGGGGCCCTTGGCGAGCAGTACTTC	CASSQTPGALGEQYF
TRBJ1-5	TRBV4-1	NA	NA	TGCGCCAGCAGCCAAGATCCAGGGGCGGACAATCAGCCCCAGCATTTT	CASSQDPGADNQPQHF
TRBJ1-1	TRBV5-4	NA	medium-sized	TGTGCCAGCAGCTTGATGGGGGGTGAAGCTTTCTTT	CASSLMGGEAFF
TRBJ2-7	TRBV3-1	TRBD1	medium-sized	TGTGCCAGCAGTCGGGACAGCTACGCGTACGAGCAGTACTTC	CASSRDSYAYEQYF
TRBJ2-2	TRBV18	NA	few	TGTGCCAGCTCACCAGCGACTTTTGGGACCGGGGAGCTGTTTTTT	CASSPATFGTGELFF
TRBJ2-3	TRBV20-1	TRBD2	medium-sized	TGCAGTGCTAGAGATCCCCCTAGCGGGAGGGCCGATGTGACAGATACGCAGTATTTT	CSARDPPSGRADVTDTQYF
TRBJ2-3	TRBV6-2/TRBV6-3	NA	many	TGTGCCAGCAGTTCCCTGGCGTGGACGCAGTATTTT	CASSSLAWTQYF
TRBJ2-5	TRBV7-8	NA	medium-sized	TGTGCCAGCAGCTTAGTTCCCCCGCCAGGGGACGAGACCCAGTACTTC	CASSLVPPPGDETQYF
TRBJ1-2	TRBV27	TRBD1	many	TGTGCCAGCAGATCAGGACAGGGGCGATATGGCTACACCTTC	CASRSGQGRYGYTF
TRBJ1-6	TRBV2	NA	medium-sized	TGTGCCAGCAGTGAAGACGGCCGGGGTTCACCCCTCCACTTT	CASSEDGRGSPLHF
TRBJ2-7	TRBV12-3/TRBV12-4	TRBD1	medium-sized	TGTGCCAGCAGGATTACAGGGGCTAGGGAGCAGTACTTC	CASRITGAREQYF
TRBJ2-1	TRBV27	TRBD2	medium-sized	TGTGCCAGCAGGGGCCTAGCGGGAGGGCTGCGTGAGCAGTTCTTC	CASRGLAGGLREQFF
TRBJ2-3	TRBV12-3/TRBV12-4	TRBD2	many	TGTGCCAGCAGTTTAAGCCCCGTTTGGCGGGAGGGCGGCACAGATACGCAGTATTTT	CASSLSPVWREGGTDTQYF
TRBJ2-7	TRBV4-2	TRBD1	NA	TGTGCCAGCCCCCGGCAGGGACAGACTTACGAGCAGTACTTC	CASPRQGQTYEQYF
TRBJ2-5	TRBV12-3/TRBV12-4	TRBD1	medium-sized	TGTGCCAGCAGTTTGGGACAGAGAGAGACCCAGTACTTC	CASSLGQRETQYF
TRBJ1-5	TRBV7-2	NA	NA	TGTGCCAGCAGTTCGGACAGAGGGCAGCCCCAGCATTTT	CASSSDRGQPQHF
TRBJ2-2	TRBV12-3/TRBV12-4	NA	medium-sized	TGTGCCAGCTTCGTAGGTGCCGGGGAGCTGTTTTTT	CASFVGAGELFF
TRBJ2-3	TRBV18	TRBD2	medium-sized	TGTGCCAGCTCACCTATATTGTTTGGCGGGGGTCACACAGATACGCAGTATTTT	CASSPILFGGGHTDTQYF
TRBJ2-1	TRBV7-2	NA	NA	TGTGCCAGCAGCTTAGCAGCGACTACTTACAATGAGCAGTTCTTC	CASSLAATTYNEQFF
TRBJ2-2	TRBV29-1	NA	medium-sized	TGCAGCGTTGAAGGAGGCACCGGGGAGCTGTTTTTT	CSVEGGTGELFF
TRBJ2-1	TRBV4-3	NA	medium-sized	TGCGCCAGCAGCCAAGATCGGGGATCCTACAATGAGCAGTTCTTC	CASSQDRGSYNEQFF
TRBJ2-5	TRBV28	NA	medium-sized	TGTGCCAGCAGACAGGGACGCGGCGAGACCCAGTACTTC	CASRQGRGETQYF
TRBJ2-7	TRBV5-1	TRBD1	medium-sized	TGCGCCAGCAGCTTGGATGGGACAGGGTCTTCCTACGAGCAGTACTTC	CASSLDGTGSSYEQYF
TRBJ2-2	TRBV18	TRBD2	medium-sized	TGTGCCAGCTCGCCTCAGGGACTAGCGGGAGCCGGCGGGGAGCTGTTTTTT	CASSPQGLAGAGGELFF
TRBJ2-4	TRBV5-1	NA	medium-sized	TGCGCCAGCAGCTTGGATGGACCCAAAAACATTCAGTACTTC	CASSLDGPKNIQYF
TRBJ2-1	TRBV20-1	NA	medium-sized	TGCAGTGCCATTAGCGGTAGAGTTGGAGATGAGCAGTTCTTC	CSAISGRVGDEQFF
TRBJ2-1	TRBV7-6	NA	medium-sized	TGTGCCAGCAGCTTAGAGATCTCTAACTACAATGAGCAGTTCTTC	CASSLEISNYNEQFF
TRBJ2-1	TRBV19	NA	many	TGTGCCAGTAGTATAGGGCCGTCCACGTCCTACTACAATGAGCAGTTCTTC	CASSIGPSTSYYNEQFF
TRBJ2-5	TRBV7-2	NA	medium-sized	TGTGCCAGCAGCTTAGTCTTCCAAGAGACCCAGTACTTC	CASSLVFQETQYF
TRBJ2-1	TRBV20-1	NA	medium-sized	TGCAGTGCTAGATCTGGAAGGGCTACCTACAATGAGCAGTTCTTC	CSARSGRATYNEQFF
TRBJ2-7	TRBV4-3	TRBD2	medium-sized	TGCGCCAGCAGCCCCCAGATAGCGGGAACCTACGAGCAGTACTTC	CASSPQIAGTYEQYF
TRBJ2-5	TRBV7-2	NA	many	TGTGCCAGCAGCTTAGATTATAGCCGTCAGACCCAGTACTTC	CASSLDYSRQTQYF
TRBJ2-1	TRBV7-8	NA	medium-sized	TGTGCCAGCAGCTTAGTGAAAAGCTCCTACAATGAGCAGTTCTTC	CASSLVKSSYNEQFF
TRBJ2-1	TRBV6-2/TRBV6-3	NA	medium-sized	TGTGCCAGCAGTTACTCGTGGAGGGCCGATGAGCAGTTCTTC	CASSYSWRADEQFF
TRBJ1-1	TRBV10-3	NA	medium-sized	TGTGCCATCAGTCAGACCGGGGGTAAGAACACTGAAGCTTTCTTT	CAISQTGGKNTEAFF
TRBJ2-1	TRBV15	NA	medium-sized	TGTGCCACCAGCAGAGGAGCGGTCAGCTCCTACAATGAGCAGTTCTTC	CATSRGAVSSYNEQFF
TRBJ2-5	TRBV6-5	NA	medium-sized	TGTGCCAGCAGAGTTGCAGGGATCCAAGAGACCCAGTACTTC	CASRVAGIQETQYF
TRBJ2-2	TRBV12-3/TRBV12-4	NA	medium-sized	TGTGCCAGCAGTCCCAGGACCACCGGGGAGCTGTTTTTT	CASSPRTTGELFF
TRBJ1-1	TRBV30	NA	medium-sized	TGTGCCTGGAGAAGACAGGTGAACACTGAAGCTTTCTTT	CAWRRQVNTEAFF
TRBJ2-1	TRBV4-3	NA	medium-sized	TGCGCCAGCAGCCAAGATCTAGGCTCATTATCCTACAATGAGCAGTTCTTC	CASSQDLGSLSYNEQFF
TRBJ2-1	TRBV10-3	NA	medium-sized	TGTGCCATCAGTGAGTCGAACCTAAATGAGCAGTTCTTC	CAISESNLNEQFF
TRBJ2-1	TRBV20-1	NA	medium-sized	TGCAGTGCTAGGGGATCTACCCCCAACCCGGTGTACAATGAGCAGTTCTTC	CSARGSTPNPVYNEQFF
TRBJ1-5	TRBV29-1	TRBD1	medium-sized	TGCAGCGTAACACAGGGGGCGGATCAGCCCCAGCATTTT	CSVTQGADQPQHF
TRBJ2-1	TRBV6-5	TRBD2	medium-sized	TGTGCCAGCAGTTCCCGGGCGAGGCGCGGGAGATACAATGAGCAGTTCTTC	CASSSRARRGRYNEQFF
TRBJ2-7	TRBV4-3	NA	medium-sized	TGCGCCAGCAGCCAAGGAACGGGCACCTACGAGCAGTACTTC	CASSQGTGTYEQYF
TRBJ2-3	TRBV20-1	TRBD2	medium-sized	TGCAGTGCAAATAGCGGGATTGGAGATACGCAGTATTTT	CSANSGIGDTQYF
TRBJ2-5	TRBV7-2	TRBD1	many	TGTGCCAGCAGCCAGGGACAGGGGAGGTCAACGGAGACCCAGTACTTC	CASSQGQGRSTETQYF